This TCR beta chain emerged from a study of OX40 agonist ivuxolimab in advanced cancers. Study-level points and caveats: Expanded clones tended on average to be more numerous among CD8+ T cells than CD4+.

The CDR3 loop spans 12 amino acids. Trimming pared 0 bases from V and 14 bases from J, leaving 11 bases between. Per germline, CDR1 WNHNN and CDR2 SYGVQD (reference sequence). Sequenced by immunoSEQ multiplex PCR; TCRdb stores in-frame clones only, minus some. The table lists 30,000 to 40,000 clones, 88% of them singletons. By sample share, this clone is medium-sized. The target antigen is unknown. Patients with autoimmune history or systemic immunosuppression were excluded. Sequenced here: CD4+ or CD8+ T cells sorted from blood, sampled in a trial of the OX40 agonist ivuxolimab. This sequence was found in an adult with an advanced solid tumor such as melanoma, head and neck, liver or kidney cancer. The chain carries TRBV10-1 and TRBJ2-1; D ambiguous. The CDR3 here is CASSESRLMKFF. The CDR3 DNA reads TGCGCCAGCAGTGAGTCGAGACTTATGAAGTTCTTC.